This TCR beta chain derives from a study of shared clonotypes between healthy human individuals. The wider study: CD4 naive and CD4 memory each took three plates per donor, while CD8 naive took two and CD8 memory one. Findings and limits, study-wide: Naive CD4 clonotypes overlapped across a few donors at roughly 5.1%.

Libraries were prepared by immunoSEQ multiplex PCR; TCRdb keeps only in-frame clonotypes and omits some of them. The sample contains about 1,500,000 clones, approximately 96% of which appear only once. The CDR3 has 16 residues. Germline V gives CDR1 KGHSH, CDR2 LQKENI. Germline trimming cut 8 bases from V and 3 bases from J; bases unmatched to any gene: 13. In regard to this clone: Its antigen is still unknown.

The receptor was derived from a man under 40 in good health. J is TRBJ2-1 and V is TRBV18; 7 bases agree with TRBD2. Sequencing was carried out using naive CD4+ T cells sorted from blood. Documented subset: CD45RA+ positively selected. The DNA for the CDR3 is TGTGCCAGCACAGACACCCGGGAGGCCCTCTACAATGAGCAGTTCTTC. Protein: CASTDTREALYNEQFF.